In its sample, the clone carrying this T cell receptor (beta chain) was seen many times. The antigen is unknown. Researchers made TCR beta libraries by using iRepertoire HTBI primers and running Arm-PCR on CDR3 regions. A single record per CDR3 protein comes from TCRdb applying MiXCR to the multiplex PCR reads. The table has about 620,000 distinct CDR3 sequences, roughly 15% seen once. CDR3 size: 15 residues. In germline, CDR1 is MDHEN, CDR2 SYDVKM. V was cut by 8 bases and J by 1 base, with 15 bases left in between. This entry comes from a study of regulatory T cells in long-lasting Graves disease. Stated time point: newly diagnosed GD, antithyroid drugs for less than 3 months. Making the TCR library involved RNA that had been extracted from PBMCs. Study-wide points: It was in persistent disease that TRBV28, TRBJ1-2 and TRBJ2-5 were favored.

These same records also appear under a second study, on T cells in Graves' hyperthyroidism and ophthalmopathy. That source adds: The model predicted ophthalmopathy a median 6.5 months before onset.

The chain has TRBV28 and TRBJ1-5; the D gene is possibly TRBD1 (5 bases). This TCR came from a woman in her 30s with Graves disease. The sequencing used peripheral blood mononuclear cells (PBMCs), collected at new diagnosis, from a patient treated with antithyroid drugs. CDR3 region: CASRLGGTSNQPQHF. The CDR3 DNA follows: TGTGCCAGCCGATTAGGAGGGACGAGCAATCAGCCCCAGCATTTT.